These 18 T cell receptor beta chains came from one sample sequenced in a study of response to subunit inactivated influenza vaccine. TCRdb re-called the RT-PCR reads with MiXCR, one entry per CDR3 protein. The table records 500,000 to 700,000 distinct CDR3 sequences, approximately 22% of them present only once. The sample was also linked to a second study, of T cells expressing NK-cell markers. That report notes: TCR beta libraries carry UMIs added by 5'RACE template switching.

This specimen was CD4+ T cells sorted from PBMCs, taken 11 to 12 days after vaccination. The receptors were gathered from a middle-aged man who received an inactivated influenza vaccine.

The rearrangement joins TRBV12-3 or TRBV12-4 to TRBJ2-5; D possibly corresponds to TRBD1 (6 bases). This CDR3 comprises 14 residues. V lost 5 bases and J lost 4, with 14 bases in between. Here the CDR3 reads CASSANRVGETQYF. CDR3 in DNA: TGTGCCAGCAGTGCTAACAGGGTTGGAGAGACCCAGTACTTC.

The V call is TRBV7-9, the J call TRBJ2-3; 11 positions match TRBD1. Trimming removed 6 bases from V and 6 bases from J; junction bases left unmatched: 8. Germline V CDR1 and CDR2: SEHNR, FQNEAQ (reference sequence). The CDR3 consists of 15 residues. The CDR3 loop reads CASRSGQGEMDTQYF. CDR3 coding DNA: TGTGCCAGCAGATCGGGACAGGGGGAGATGGATACGCAGTATTTT.

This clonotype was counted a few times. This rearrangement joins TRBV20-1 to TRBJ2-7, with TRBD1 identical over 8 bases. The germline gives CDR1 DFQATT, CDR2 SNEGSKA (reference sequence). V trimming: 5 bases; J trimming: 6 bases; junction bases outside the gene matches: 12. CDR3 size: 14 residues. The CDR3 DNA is TGCAGTGCTGGATACCGGGACAGGCACTCCGAGCAGTACTTC. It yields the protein CSAGYRDRHSEQYF.

CDR3 in amino acids: CSAEAGGQVYNEQFF. The CDR3 DNA is TGCAGCGCCGAGGCGGGGGGACAGGTCTACAATGAGCAGTTCTTC. The chain carries TRBV29-1 and TRBJ2-1; possibly TRBD1 or TRBD2 for D (8 bases each). The ends were cut back, 7 bases at V and 3 bases at J, with 19 bases in the middle. The CDR3 is made up of 15 amino acids. Germline CDR1 is SQVTM and CDR2 is ANQGSEA.

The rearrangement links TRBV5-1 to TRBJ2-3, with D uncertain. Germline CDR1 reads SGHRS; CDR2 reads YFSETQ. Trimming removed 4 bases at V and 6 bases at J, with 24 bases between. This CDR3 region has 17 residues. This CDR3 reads CASSPSLVGSQGDTQYF. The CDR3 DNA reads TGCGCCAGCAGCCCCTCCTTAGTCGGGTCGCAAGGGGATACGCAGTATTTT. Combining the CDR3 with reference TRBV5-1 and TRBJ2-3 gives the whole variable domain KAGVTQTPRYLIKTRGQQVTLSCSPISGHRSVSWYQQTPGQGLQFLFEYFSETQRNKGNFPGRFSGRQFSNSRSEMNVSTLELGDSALYLCASSPSLVGSQGDTQYFGPGTRLTVL.

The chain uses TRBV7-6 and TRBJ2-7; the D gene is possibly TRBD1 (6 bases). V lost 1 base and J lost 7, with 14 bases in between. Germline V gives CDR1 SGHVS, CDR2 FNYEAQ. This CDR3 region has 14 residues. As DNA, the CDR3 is TGTGCCAGCAGCTTAGGACAGGTTGGGGGTGAGCAGTACTTC. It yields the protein CASSLGQVGGEQYF.

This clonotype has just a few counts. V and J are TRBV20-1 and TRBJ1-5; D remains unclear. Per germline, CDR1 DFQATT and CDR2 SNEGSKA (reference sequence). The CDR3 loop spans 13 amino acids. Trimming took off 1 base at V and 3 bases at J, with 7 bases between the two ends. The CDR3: CSARAGINQPQHF. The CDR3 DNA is TGCAGTGCTAGAGCGGGGATCAATCAGCCCCAGCATTTT.

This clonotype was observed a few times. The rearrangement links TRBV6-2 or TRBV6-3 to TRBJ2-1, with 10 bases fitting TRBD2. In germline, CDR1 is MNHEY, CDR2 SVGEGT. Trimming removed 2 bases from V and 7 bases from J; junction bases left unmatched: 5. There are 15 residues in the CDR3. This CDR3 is CASSYPASGRNEQFF. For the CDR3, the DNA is TGTGCCAGCAGTTACCCGGCTAGCGGGAGAAATGAGCAGTTCTTC.

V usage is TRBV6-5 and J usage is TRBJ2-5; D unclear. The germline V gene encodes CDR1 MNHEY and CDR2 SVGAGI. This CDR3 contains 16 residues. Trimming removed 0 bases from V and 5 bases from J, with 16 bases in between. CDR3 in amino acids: CASSYSSGPIRETQYF. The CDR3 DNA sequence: TGTGCCAGCAGTTACTCTTCAGGCCCGATCCGGGAGACCCAGTACTTC.

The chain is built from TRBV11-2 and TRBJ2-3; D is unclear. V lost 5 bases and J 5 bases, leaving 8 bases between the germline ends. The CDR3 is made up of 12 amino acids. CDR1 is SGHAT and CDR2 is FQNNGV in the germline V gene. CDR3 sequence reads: CASSRTLDTQYF. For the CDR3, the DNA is TGTGCCAGCAGCCGGACCCTAGATACGCAGTATTTT.

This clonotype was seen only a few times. CDR3 protein: CASSSPSAYNSPLHF. For the CDR3, the DNA is TGTGCCAGCAGCAGCCCATCCGCGTATAATTCACCCCTCCACTTT. This sequence joins TRBV21-1 and TRBJ1-6. TRBV21-1 has pseudogene status. The CDR3 is 15 amino acids.

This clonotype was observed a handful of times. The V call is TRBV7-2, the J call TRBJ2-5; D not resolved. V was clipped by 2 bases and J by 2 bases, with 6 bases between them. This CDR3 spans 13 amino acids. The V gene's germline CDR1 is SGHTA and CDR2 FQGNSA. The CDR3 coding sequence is TGTGCCAGCAGCTTAAGGAAACAAGAGACCCAGTACTTC. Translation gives CASSLRKQETQYF.

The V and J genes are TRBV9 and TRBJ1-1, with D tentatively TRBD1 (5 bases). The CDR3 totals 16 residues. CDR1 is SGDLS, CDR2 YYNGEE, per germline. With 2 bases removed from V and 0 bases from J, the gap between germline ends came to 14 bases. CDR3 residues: CASSVEGRLMNTEAFF. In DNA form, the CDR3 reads TGTGCCAGCAGCGTTGAGGGGCGATTAATGAACACTGAAGCTTTCTTT.

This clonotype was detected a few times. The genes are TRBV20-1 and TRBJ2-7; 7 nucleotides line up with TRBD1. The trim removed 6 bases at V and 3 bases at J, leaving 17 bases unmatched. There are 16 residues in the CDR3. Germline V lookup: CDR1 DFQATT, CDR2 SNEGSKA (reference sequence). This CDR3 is CSASNRGRSWDYEQYF. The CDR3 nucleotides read TGCAGTGCCTCCAACAGGGGTCGGTCCTGGGACTACGAGCAGTACTTC.

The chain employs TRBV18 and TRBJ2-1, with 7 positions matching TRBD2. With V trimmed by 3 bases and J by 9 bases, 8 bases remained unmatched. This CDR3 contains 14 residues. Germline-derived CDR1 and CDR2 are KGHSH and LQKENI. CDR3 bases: TGTGCCAGCTCACCGAACGGGGAGGGTGGTGAGCAGTTCTTC. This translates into CASSPNGEGGEQFF.

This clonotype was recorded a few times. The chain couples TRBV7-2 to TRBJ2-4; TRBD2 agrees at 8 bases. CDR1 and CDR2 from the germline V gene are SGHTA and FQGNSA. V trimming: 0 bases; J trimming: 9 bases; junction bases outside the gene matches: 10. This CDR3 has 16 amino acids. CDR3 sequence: CASSLAYTGGPGIQYF. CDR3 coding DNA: TGTGCCAGCAGCTTAGCGTACACGGGAGGGCCAGGCATTCAGTACTTC.

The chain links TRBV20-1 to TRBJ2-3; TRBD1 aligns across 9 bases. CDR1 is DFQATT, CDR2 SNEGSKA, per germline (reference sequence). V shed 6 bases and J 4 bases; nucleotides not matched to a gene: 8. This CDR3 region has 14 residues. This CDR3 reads CSAAGQGVSDTQYF. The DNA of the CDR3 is TGCAGTGCCGCGGGACAGGGCGTGTCAGATACGCAGTATTTT.

CDR3 region: CASSVGTSGSGDTQYF. CDR3 DNA: TGTGCCAGCAGCGTAGGGACTAGCGGGAGCGGAGATACGCAGTATTTT. The chain employs TRBV9 and TRBJ2-3; 13 positions agree with TRBD2. CDR3 length: 16 residues. Germline values: CDR1 SGDLS, CDR2 YYNGEE. J was trimmed by 5 bases and V by 0 bases; bases with no gene match: 3.